The 9 T cell receptor beta chains presented below share a single source sample, sequenced in a study of shared clonotypes between healthy human individuals. Sequencing used immunoSEQ multiplex PCR; TCRdb keeps in-frame clones, though not all of them. The sample has fewer than 1.8 million clones, approximately 98.5% seen once; the top ten hold under 0.45%. The sequencing input was naive CD4+ T cells sorted from blood. Subset: CD45RA+ positively selected. The receptors derive from a man aged 25 to 45 in good health.

The V gene is TRBV9, the J gene TRBJ1-3, with D perhaps TRBD1 (6 bases). Trimming removed 2 bases at V and 0 bases at J, with 12 bases between. Germline V gene sequence: CDR1 SGDLS, CDR2 YYNGEE. The CDR3 totals 16 residues. CDR3 region: CASSVQGQLSGNTIYF. The CDR3 DNA reads TGTGCCAGCAGCGTTCAAGGACAGCTCTCTGGAAACACCATATATTTT.

V usage is TRBV28 and J usage is TRBJ1-5; possibly TRBD1 for D (5 bases). Germline assignment: CDR1 MDHEN and CDR2 SYDVKM. The V end was cut by 2 bases, the J end by 2 bases, with 13 bases between. The CDR3 is 16 residues long. This CDR3 is CASSLGPQGGNQPQHF. The CDR3 DNA reads as TGTGCCAGCAGTTTAGGGCCCCAGGGAGGCAATCAGCCCCAGCATTTT.

The chain is built from TRBV14 and TRBJ2-1, with D perhaps TRBD1 (6 bases). The CDR3 consists of 13 residues. Trimming took 4 bases from V and 5 from J, leaving 9 bases between them. Per the germline V gene, CDR1 is SGHDN and CDR2 is FVKESK. The CDR3, as DNA: TGTGCCAGCAGCCCGACAGGCCACAATGAGCAGTTCTTC. Encoded protein: CASSPTGHNEQFF.

The chain joins TRBV2 to TRBJ2-7; 8 bases agree with TRBD2. V lost 7 bases to trimming and J lost 8 bases; unmatched junction nucleotides: 10. The CDR3 is 13 residues long. From germline, CDR1 is SNHLY and CDR2 FYNNEI. The CDR3 bases are TGTGCCAGCAAGACGGGAGGGATATTACAGCAGTACTTC. Translation gives CASKTGGILQQYF.

This rearrangement joins TRBV14 to TRBJ2-7; 7 positions agree with TRBD2. The length of the CDR3 is 15 residues. Germline loops: CDR1 SGHDN, CDR2 FVKESK. Unmatched junction bases numbered 6, after V lost 4 bases and J lost 0 bases. CDR3 bases: TGTGCCAGCAGCCTCGGACTAGACCCCTCCTACGAGCAGTACTTC. This encodes CASSLGLDPSYEQYF.

The chain recombines TRBV7-9 with TRBJ2-1; 11 positions match TRBD2. V was pared by 4 bases and J by 3 bases, with 5 bases of the junction left unmatched. The CDR3 covers 16 residues. Germline V gene lookup returns CDR1 SEHNR and CDR2 FQNEAQ (reference sequence). CDR3: CASSSQTSGDYNEQFF. Here the CDR3 DNA reads TGTGCCAGCAGCTCCCAGACTAGCGGGGACTACAATGAGCAGTTCTTC. Full variable domain (remainder filled in from reference TRBV7-9 and TRBJ2-1): DTGVSQNPRHKITKRGQNVTFRCDPISEHNRLYWYRQTLGQGPEFLTYFQNEAQLEKSRLLSDRFSAERPKGSFSTLEIQRTEQGDSAMYLCASSSQTSGDYNEQFFGPGTRLTVL.

The rearrangement joins TRBV5-4 to TRBJ1-1; unclear D gene. Germline V CDR1 and CDR2: SGHNT, YYREEE (reference sequence). This CDR3 region has 14 residues. Deletions cut 1 base from V and 1 base from J, with 8 bases between. The CDR3 loop reads CASSLPKRNTEAFF. The DNA for the CDR3 is TGTGCCAGCAGCTTGCCTAAGAGGAACACTGAAGCTTTCTTT.

Remarks on this clone: Since no conserved phenylalanine or tryptophan closes the CDR3, a read error is the likely cause. The limits of the CDR3 on the DNA are not certain, so only TCRdb's listed CDR3 is given. The gene calls are TRBV11-3 and TRBJ1-4. CDR1 is SGHNT and CDR2 is YENEEA in the germline V gene. The CDR3 spans 11 amino acids, including both terminal residues. The CDR3: CASSFSFMPGS.

The chain joins TRBV11-1 to TRBJ2-1, with D unresolved. CDR1 is SGHAT, CDR2 FQDESV, per germline (reference sequence). CDR3 length: 16 residues. Deletions cut 2 bases from V and 11 bases from J, with 22 bases between. The DNA for the CDR3 is TGTGCCAGCAGCTTACGGACGGCTGATTTTATTGCGAAGCAGTTCTTC. It translates to CASSLRTADFIAKQFF. Looking up the rest from reference TRBV11-1 and TRBJ2-1 gives the full variable domain: EAEVAQSPRYKITEKSQAVAFWCDPISGHATLYWYRQILGQGPELLVQFQDESVVDDSQLPKDRFSAERLKGVDSTLKIQPAELGDSAMYLCASSLRTADFIAKQFFGPGTRLTVL.